The entry below gives a single TCR beta chain sequence along with its context. This entry belongs to a study of cytomegalovirus exposure and HLA in healthy donors. Assay: immunoSEQ multiplex PCR; the TCRdb copy retains only in-frame clones and omits some. The sample includes 130,000 to 150,000 clones, about 90% of them seen just once. The CDR3 runs to 19 residues. Trimming took 0 bases from V and 0 from J, leaving 21 bases between them. Germline CDR1 is LNHNV and CDR2 is YYDKDF (reference sequence). The chain is built from TRBV15 and TRBJ2-7; D perhaps matches TRBD1 (5 bases). The sequenced sample was PBMCs. This clonotype was sampled from a young woman in good health and CMV-seropositive. The CDR3 is CATSREGPGYYSSSYEQYF. The CDR3 DNA follows: TGTGCCACCAGCAGAGAAGGGCCAGGGTATTACTCCTCCTCCTACGAGCAGTACTTC.